This note documents a single T cell receptor (beta chain) sequence. This clone turned up a few times. What antigen it recognizes has not been identified. No per-base quality is available; no much larger clone lies one base away. These data come from a study of blood T cell repertoires in COVID-19 (dated by TCRdb to 2018 to 2021). Some background on the complete study: Samples from collaborators originated in the United States, Italy and Spain and spanned both the acute and convalescent phases of COVID-19. The prospective study material was composed of cDNA or gDNA derived from T cells, B-cell-depleted T cells, or PBMCs. Subjects who had been exposed to COVID-19, were actively infected with it, or had recovered from it provided the deeply sampled blood TCRbeta repertoires that made up the dataset. A freely available public database, intended as a resource for researchers studying the immune response to SARS-CoV-2, is where the repertoires were released. The samples were drawn from the first 160 participants of the ongoing ImmuneRACE study and from 950 to 1,500 subjects provided by 6 global collaborators. Nearly every sample came with metadata listing a de-identified subject ID, COVID-19 status, age in years and sex. HLA class I and class II types, where available, came from metadata supplied by the sample provider rather than from assay-based typing.

The full study reports these points: Clinical and demographic metadata were provided uncurated, with the amount varying by source and participant.

Each collaborating institution followed its own protocols to collect whole blood in K2EDTA tubes. For TCRbeta analysis, collaborators shipped samples as frozen whole blood, isolated PBMCs, or DNA extracted from either of those sample types. The immunoSEQ Assay, a bias-controlled multiplex PCR, was used to amplify TCRbeta CDR3 regions from genomic DNA. For the original study's pipeline: Within the assay, amplification of reference gene primers was used to estimate how many nucleated cells each sample contained. To quantify the absolute abundance of each unique TCRbeta CDR3 rearrangement, sequence reads were collapsed and filtered. For each sample, productive Simpson clonality was calculated as the square root of Simpson's diversity index across productive rearrangements. TCRdb took this table from immuneACCESS and kept in-frame rearrangements with V and J called. Such tables lack part of the clones; where checked against another copy, unresolved V genes explain under half of the gap, and the rest is unexplained. The DNA gave D and trimming, while V, J and clone size come from that table. The sample profile shows some 120,000 clones; about 87% of them were found once. Approximately 3.3% of the sample comes from the top ten.

The origin of this receptor is a woman in her fifties or sixties with acute or convalescent COVID-19. The sample comprised peripheral blood.

CDR3 region: CASSPGGMSSTEAFF. The DNA sequence is as follows: TGTGCCAGCAGTCCCGGGGGGATGTCGAGCACTGAAGCTTTCTTT. The V and J segments used are TRBV28 and TRBJ1-1; 5 matching bases give a weak D call of TRBD1. V is shortened by 5 bases, J by 4 bases, and the region joining them spans 17 bases. From the germline V gene, CDR1 is MDHEN and CDR2 is SYDVKM. Its CDR3 holds 15 amino acids, cysteine through phenylalanine. Just CDR3 DNA is preserved here, 45 bases in frame from base 1.